This T cell receptor (beta chain) was sequenced for a study of lymphopenia after photon versus proton radiotherapy. The CDR3 is 14 residues long. Germline assignment: CDR1 LNHDA and CDR2 SQIVND (reference sequence). V gave up 3 bases and J gave up 1 base, with 9 bases separating them. Sequencing was performed with immunoSEQ multiplex PCR; in TCRdb, only in-frame clones are kept and a portion is missing. The sample contains 150,000 or so clones, roughly nine tenths of which appear only once. Study outcomes and limitations: Larger post-nadir TCR diversity loss correlated inversely with survival in deceased patients.

As concerns this clone: Its specificity is unknown.

The clonotype was recovered from a man aged 45-65 years with gastric cancer. This chain links TRBV19 with TRBJ1-1; D unclear. This material consisted of peripheral blood, taken from a patient treated with photon-based radiotherapy. Here the CDR3 DNA reads TGTGCCAGTAGTATGCGGGAGAAGAACACTGAAGCTTTCTTT. Amino acid sequence: CASSMREKNTEAFF.